The source of this TCR beta chain is a study of beta chain features in type 1 diabetes. Points from the study as a whole: TCRB CDR3 length was moderately but significantly reduced in all four CD4+ subsets of Type 1 diabetes patients.

Since all of the isolated RNA was reverse transcribed, expressed TCRB transcripts were what got sequenced. Sequencing was performed with immunoSEQ multiplex PCR; in TCRdb, only in-frame clones are kept and a portion is missing. The data show some 290,000 clones, with around 24% seen just once and 0.012% held by the top ten. This clone was detected a few times. The antigen is undetermined. The CDR3 consists of 16 residues. Germline trimming cut 7 bases from V and 6 bases from J; bases unmatched to any gene: 16. CDR1 and CDR2 from the germline V gene are LNHDA and SQIVND (reference sequence). J is TRBJ2-3 and V is TRBV19; 7 nucleotides agree with TRBD1. The receptor was isolated from a woman aged 30 to 39 with type 1 diabetes. The specimen was naive CD4+ T cells from blood. In DNA, the CDR3 is TGTGCCAGTATGCCTAGACAGGGCATACCGGCTGATACGCAGTATTTT. It is translated as CASMPRQGIPADTQYF.